These 32 T cell receptor beta chains were sequenced from one sample in a study of human T cells and chemical hapten exposure. This sample's time point: patch test 2, 6 weeks after DPC sensitization. Treatment given: therapeutic diphenylcyclopropenone sensitization with weekly scalp DPC. TCRdb itself ran the RACE reads through MiXCR, one entry per CDR3 protein. This sample has around 360,000 distinct CDR3 sequences, with around 6% found just once. Sample: whole blood, taken in connection with sensitization to the hapten diphenylcyclopropenone (DPC). These receptors all stem from a woman aged 18-30 years with alopecia areata. Some clones in this sample may be carry-over from other donors' samples.

Ten or more counts support this clonotype. The genes are TRBV14 and TRBJ1-2; no clear D. CDR1 is SGHDN, CDR2 FVKESK, per germline. The V end was cut by 0 bases, the J end by 8 bases, with 10 bases between. The length of the CDR3 is 13 residues. Written as DNA, the CDR3 is TGTGCCAGCAGCCAAGATTGGGGTCGGGGCTACACCTTC. Residues: CASSQDWGRGYTF.

This clonotype appeared a few times. The CDR3 is CASSEEGPLYEQYF. DNA of the CDR3: TGTGCCAGCAGTGAGGAGGGTCCATTGTACGAGCAGTACTTC. This chain links TRBV6-5 with TRBJ2-7, with a tentative D call TRBD2 (6 bases). V dropped 5 bases and J dropped 4 bases, with 15 bases sitting between them. Germline V CDR1 and CDR2: MNHEY, SVGAGI. The CDR3 loop spans 14 amino acids.

Of note for this clonotype: This may be a read error, as it is one base from a much larger clone. As DNA, the CDR3 is TGTGCCAGCTCACCAGATCCACAGGTCCAAGAGACCCAGTACTTC. This gives the protein CASSPDPQVQETQYF. This sequence joins TRBV18 and TRBJ2-5, with D perhaps TRBD1 (5 bases). Trimming took off 2 bases at V and 1 base at J, with 11 bases between the two ends. Germline V gene data show CDR1 as KGHSH and CDR2 as LQKENI. The CDR3 spans 15 residues.

This clonotype has just a few counts. This chain joins TRBV7-9 and TRBJ2-7; 7 bases fit TRBD2. Per the germline V gene, CDR1 is SEHNR and CDR2 is FQNEAQ (reference sequence). V lost 5 bases to trimming and J lost 5 bases; unmatched junction nucleotides: 3. The CDR3 runs 12 residues. Written as DNA, the CDR3 is TGTGCCAGCAGCCAGACTAGCCACGAGCAGTACTTC. Its protein product is CASSQTSHEQYF. The full variable domain, its missing parts supplied by reference TRBV7-9 and TRBJ2-7, is DTGVSQNPRHKITKRGQNVTFRCDPISEHNRLYWYRQTLGQGPEFLTYFQNEAQLEKSRLLSDRFSAERPKGSFSTLEIQRTEQGDSAMYLCASSQTSHEQYFGPGTRLTVT.

V is TRBV6-1 and J is TRBJ2-2; TRBD2 aligns across 8 bases. The CDR3 sequence is 15 residues long. Germline V CDR1 and CDR2: MNHNS, SASEGT. The V segment lost 2 bases and the J segment 5 bases; nucleotides outside the gene matches: 4. CDR3 nucleotides: TGTGCCAGCAGTGAAATGCGGGGGGCGACCGGGGAGCTGTTTTTT. Protein sequence: CASSEMRGATGELFF.

There are a few counts of this clonotype. V usage is TRBV6-2 or TRBV6-3 and J usage is TRBJ1-2; D unresolved. CDR1 and CDR2 from the germline V gene are MNHEY and SVGEGT. The CDR3 has 12 residues. The ends were cut back, 6 bases at V and 2 bases at J, with 7 bases in the middle. The CDR3 coding sequence is TGTGCCAGCAGAACGGAGAACTATGGCTACACCTTC. Translation: CASRTENYGYTF.

This clonotype was recorded at least ten times. V usage is TRBV7-6 and J usage is TRBJ2-2, with no clear D. V lost 5 bases to trimming and J lost 4 bases, with 5 bases between them. CDR1 and CDR2 from the germline V gene are SGHVS and FNYEAQ. This CDR3 has 12 residues. This CDR3 reads CASSLTTGELFF. The CDR3 nucleotides are TGTGCCAGCAGCCTAACCACCGGGGAGCTGTTTTTT.

This clonotype was recorded at least ten times. The gene calls are TRBV6-5 and TRBJ1-2; unclear D gene. V lost 2 bases to trimming and J lost 4 bases, with 8 bases between them. The CDR3 is made up of 13 amino acids. Germline V CDR1 and CDR2: MNHEY, SVGAGI. This CDR3 reads CASSYPAFYGYTF. CDR3 DNA sequence: TGTGCCAGCAGTTACCCCGCTTTCTATGGCTACACCTTC.

This clonotype was counted at least ten times. The chain has TRBV27 and TRBJ2-6; no clear D. Trimming took 3 bases from V and 3 from J, leaving 12 bases between them. The CDR3 covers 16 residues. The germline V gene encodes CDR1 MNHEY and CDR2 SMNVEV (reference sequence). The CDR3 here is CASSLGVHLGANVLTF. CDR3 DNA sequence: TGTGCCAGCAGTTTGGGTGTACACCTTGGGGCCAACGTCCTGACTTTC.

The chain carries TRBV3-1 and TRBJ2-1; 8 bases align to TRBD2. The CDR3 contains 16 residues. J was trimmed by 2 bases and V by 1 base; bases with no gene match: 4. Germline V gene data show CDR1 as LGHDT and CDR2 as YNNKEL (reference sequence). CDR3 DNA sequence: TGTGCCAGCAGCCAAGGGACTAGCAATCCCTACAATGAGCAGTTCTTC. This translates into CASSQGTSNPYNEQFF.

This clonotype came up many times. The chain joins TRBV15 to TRBJ1-2; no clear D gene. The CDR3 loop spans 14 amino acids. CDR1 is LNHNV, CDR2 YYDKDF, per germline (reference sequence). V lost 0 bases and J lost 4, with 9 bases in between. The CDR3 region is CATSRDTGVYGYTF. CDR3 in DNA: TGTGCCACCAGCAGAGATACCGGGGTCTATGGCTACACCTTC.

This clonotype was counted many times. The chain's CDR3 is CASSSLEDNEKLFF. The CDR3 coding sequence is TGTGCCAGCAGCTCCTTAGAGGATAATGAAAAACTGTTTTTT. The chain is built from TRBV7-6 and TRBJ1-4; D unclear. CDR3 length: 14 amino acids. The germline V and J ends were trimmed by 4 bases and 4 bases, with 10 bases remaining between them. Germline assignment: CDR1 SGHVS and CDR2 FNYEAQ. Filled out from reference TRBV7-6 and TRBJ1-4, the complete variable domain reads GAGVSQSPRYKVTKRGQDVALRCDPISGHVSLYWYRQALGQGPEFLTYFNYEAQQDKSGLPNDRFSAERPEGSISTLTIQRTEQRDSAMYRCASSSLEDNEKLFFGSGTQLSVL.

This clonotype came up a few times. The J gene is TRBJ1-2, the V gene TRBV5-1; D gene unclear. This CDR3 spans 11 amino acids. The V gene's germline CDR1 is SGHRS and CDR2 YFSETQ. The V and J ends lost 4 bases and 7 bases respectively, with 8 bases between them. The CDR3 coding sequence is TGCGCCAGCAGCGATGACCTTGGCTACACCTTC. This translates into CASSDDLGYTF.

There are many counts of this clonotype. This chain links TRBV4-2 with TRBJ1-1, with D perhaps TRBD1 (5 bases). V was pared by 1 base and J by 2 bases, with 14 bases between. The CDR3 length is 16 residues. CDR1 LGHNA and CDR2 YNFKEQ come from the germline V gene. CDR3 region: CASSQGSGLSNTEAFF. In DNA, the CDR3 is TGTGCCAGCAGCCAAGGCTCGGGGCTATCAAACACTGAAGCTTTCTTT.

This clonotype has more than one count but fewer than ten. The V gene is TRBV28, the J gene TRBJ2-2; 7 positions agree with TRBD2. CDR1 and CDR2 from the germline V gene are MDHEN and SYDVKM. The CDR3 loop spans 16 amino acids. V shed 7 bases and J 1 base; nucleotides not matched to a gene: 9. Here the CDR3 reads CASTPGGGLNTGELFF. Here the CDR3 DNA reads TGTGCCAGCACCCCTGGGGGGGGTCTGAACACCGGGGAGCTGTTTTTT.

This clonotype was detected a few times. The rearrangement links TRBV18 to TRBJ2-7; D gene ambiguous. Germline V gene lookup returns CDR1 KGHSH and CDR2 LQKENI. Trimming removed 2 bases from V and 1 base from J, with 9 bases in between. This CDR3 has 14 residues. The CDR3 coding sequence is TGTGCCAGCTCACCAGCGGCCTCTTCCTACGAGCAGTACTTC. As protein: CASSPAASSYEQYF.

This clonotype was counted at least ten times. This rearrangement joins TRBV4-3 to TRBJ1-2, with TRBD1 as a possible D gene (5 bases). V was clipped by 0 bases and J by 8 bases, with 10 bases between them. Germline CDR1 is LGHNA and CDR2 is YSLEER. The CDR3 is 13 residues long. The CDR3, as DNA: TGCGCCAGCAGCCAAGACGGCACAGGCGGCTACACCTTC. Its translation: CASSQDGTGGYTF.

The V and J genes are TRBV3-1 and TRBJ1-4, with D perhaps TRBD1 (6 bases). CDR3 length: 12 residues. V lost 5 bases, J lost 8 bases, and 9 bases lay in between. The germline gives CDR1 LGHDT, CDR2 YNNKEL (reference sequence). As DNA, the CDR3 is TGTGCCAGCAGCTCAGGGGCCGAAAAACTGTTTTTT. Its translation is CASSSGAEKLFF.

The chain employs TRBV20-1 and TRBJ2-7; 10 bases are shared with TRBD1. Germline V gene lookup returns CDR1 DFQATT and CDR2 SNEGSKA (reference sequence). V gave up 2 bases and J gave up 7 bases; unmatched junction bases: 8. This CDR3 spans 14 amino acids. CDR3 residues: CSARQDRGRVEQYF. In nucleotides, the CDR3 is TGCAGTGCTAGACAAGACAGGGGGCGAGTTGAGCAGTACTTC.

At least ten counts were recorded for this clonotype. This chain links TRBV20-1 with TRBJ1-2, with D unclear. The ends were cut back, 6 bases at V and 6 bases at J, with 8 bases in the middle. CDR1 DFQATT and CDR2 SNEGSKA come from the germline V gene (reference sequence). The CDR3 spans 10 residues. CDR3 sequence reads: CSADFDGYTF. In nucleotides, the CDR3 is TGCAGTGCAGATTTCGATGGCTACACCTTC.

Many counts were recorded for this clonotype. The rearrangement uses TRBV6-5 and TRBJ1-2, with 10 bases lining up with TRBD1. With V trimmed by 2 bases and J by 4 bases, 4 bases remained unmatched. Germline-derived CDR1 and CDR2 are MNHEY and SVGAGI. CDR3 length equals 15 residues. The CDR3 protein is CASSYGTGAGYGYTF. CDR3 sequence (DNA): TGTGCCAGCAGTTACGGGACAGGGGCCGGCTATGGCTACACCTTC.

The chain has TRBV18 and TRBJ2-7, with a possible D match to TRBD1 (6 bases). The germline V gene has CDR1 KGHSH and CDR2 LQKENI. This CDR3 region has 12 residues. V dropped 8 bases and J dropped 3 bases, with 11 bases sitting between them. CDR3: CASREDSYEQYF. The CDR3 DNA reads as TGTGCCAGCCGCGAGGACAGCTACGAGCAGTACTTC.

This chain connects TRBV19 to TRBJ2-3; 7 bases agree with TRBD2. Trimming cost V 3 bases and J 3 bases; bases outside gene matches: 6. This CDR3 region has 15 residues. Germline CDR1 LNHDA, CDR2 SQIVND (reference sequence). The CDR3 coding sequence is TGTGCCAGTAGTATCAAGCGGGGTGGAACAGATACGCAGTATTTT. Residues: CASSIKRGGTDTQYF.

This clonotype appeared a few times. V gene TRBV7-2 combines with J gene TRBJ2-3; D is unclear. V gave up 2 bases and J gave up 4 bases, with 7 bases separating them. The CDR3 contains 13 residues. Per germline, CDR1 SGHTA and CDR2 FQGNSA. The CDR3 is CASSLSPADTQYF. CDR3 in DNA: TGTGCCAGCAGCTTAAGCCCCGCAGATACGCAGTATTTT.

The chain employs TRBV4-3 and TRBJ1-6; 7 nucleotides align to TRBD1. This CDR3 spans 21 amino acids. The germline V gene has CDR1 LGHNA and CDR2 YSLEER. V shed 1 base and J 3 bases; nucleotides not matched to a gene: 18. The CDR3 here is CASSQGRPGQVRDIYNSPLHF. The CDR3 DNA is TGCGCCAGCAGCCAAGGTCGCCCCGGACAGGTCCGAGATATCTATAATTCACCCCTCCACTTT.

This chain links TRBV7-6 with TRBJ2-1; the D gene is possibly TRBD2 (6 bases). The CDR3 loop spans 13 amino acids. From germline, CDR1 is SGHVS and CDR2 FNYEAQ. The germline V and J ends were trimmed by 2 bases and 5 bases, with 7 bases remaining between them. CDR3 DNA: TGTGCCAGCAGCTTACAGCGGGACAATGAGCAGTTCTTC. This codes for CASSLQRDNEQFF.

The chain joins TRBV12-3 or TRBV12-4 to TRBJ2-3; 7 bases align to TRBD2. This CDR3 comprises 16 residues. V shed 3 bases, J shed 0 bases, and the junction held 6 bases outside the gene matches. The CDR3 DNA reads TGTGCCAGCAGTTTTAGGCGGGGGTCTAGCACAGATACGCAGTATTTT. Encoded protein: CASSFRRGSSTDTQYF.

The genes are TRBV4-2 and TRBJ2-1, with D possibly TRBD2 on 6 matching bases. The V end lost 4 bases, the J end lost 6 bases, and 19 bases lay between the germline ends. The germline gives CDR1 LGHNA, CDR2 YNFKEQ. The CDR3 is 16 amino acids. For the CDR3, the DNA is TGTGCCAGCAGCCCCGCCCCGGGAGAAGGCACCAATGAGCAGTTCTTC. Amino acid sequence: CASSPAPGEGTNEQFF.

The sample holds many counts of this clonotype. This sequence joins TRBV4-2 and TRBJ2-7; D is perhaps TRBD2 (5 bases). The CDR3 is made up of 17 amino acids. V lost 2 bases to trimming and J lost 3 bases, with 20 bases between them. Germline CDR1 reads LGHNA; CDR2 reads YNFKEQ. DNA for the CDR3: TGTGCCAGCAGCCAAATGGGCCATAGGATTAGCGACTACGAGCAGTACTTC. Protein sequence: CASSQMGHRISDYEQYF.

V usage is TRBV2 and J usage is TRBJ2-1, with D possibly matching TRBD2 (6 bases). CDR1 and CDR2 from the germline V gene are SNHLY and FYNNEI. V was shortened by 5 bases and J by 3 bases, with 8 bases between the two germline ends. The CDR3 extends over 13 amino acids. In nucleotides, the CDR3 is TGTGCCAGCAGTCGGGAGTACTACAATGAGCAGTTCTTC. Translation gives CASSREYYNEQFF.

This clonotype was seen repeatedly, ten times or more. The genes are TRBV11-3 and TRBJ2-2, with 9 bases fitting TRBD1. This CDR3 comprises 16 residues. V lost 1 base, J lost 4 bases, and 4 bases stayed unmatched. Germline-derived CDR1 and CDR2 are SGHNT and YENEEA. The CDR3 DNA is TGTGCCAGCAGCTTAGGGACAGGGGCGAGCACCGGGGAGCTGTTTTTT. This gives the protein CASSLGTGASTGELFF.

The sample holds many counts of this clonotype. This sequence joins TRBV12-3 or TRBV12-4 and TRBJ1-1, with 9 bases that match TRBD1. The trim removed 6 bases at V and 4 bases at J, leaving 6 bases unmatched. CDR3 size: 14 residues. The CDR3 DNA sequence: TGTGCCAGCAGGCAGGGACAGGGAGCCACTGAAGCTTTCTTT. Protein: CASRQGQGATEAFF.